This entry lists 29 T cell receptor beta chains sequenced from one sample in a study of robustness of blood B and T cell sequencing. The cDNA carried a universal priming site added by a 5' template-switch oligo. A 12-nucleotide random UMI in the template-switch oligo labeled every cDNA molecule. TCRdb re-called the PCR reads with MiXCR, one entry per CDR3 protein. The sample has a few thousand distinct CDR3 sequences; around half are singletons. The template for TCR beta quantification was mRNA, not genomic DNA. The sequencing sample was made of peripheral blood. The origin of the receptors is a human donor in good health.

This clonotype came up a few times. The chain uses TRBV10-3 and TRBJ2-3; 9 bases map to TRBD1. CDR1 and CDR2 from the germline V gene are ENHRY and SYGVKD. V was pared by 4 bases and J by 3 bases, with 5 bases of the junction left unmatched. This CDR3 region has 15 residues. CDR3 nucleotides: TGTGCCATCAGTGTCGGGGACAGGGAGACAGATACGCAGTATTTT. The encoded protein is CAISVGDRETDTQYF.

The V and J genes are TRBV2 and TRBJ2-1, with TRBD2 matching 12 bases. V dropped 4 bases and J dropped 7; count of bases not matched to a gene: 5. CDR3 length equals 15 residues. Germline V gene data show CDR1 as SNHLY and CDR2 as FYNNEI. The DNA for the CDR3 is TGTGCCAGCAGTGCACTAGCGGGGGGTATGAATGAGCAGTTCTTC. Translation gives CASSALAGGMNEQFF. Supplemented by reference TRBV2 and TRBJ2-1, the full variable domain reads EPEVTQTPSHQVTQMGQEVILRCVPISNHLYFYWYRQILGQKVEFLVSFYNNEISEKSEIFDDQFSVERPDGSNFTLKIRSTKLEDSAMYFCASSALAGGMNEQFFGPGTRLTVL.

Worth noting for this clonotype: A read error may account for a junction end that differs from germline. DNA for the CDR3: TGTGCCAACAGCTTAGCGTTAACTAGCGGTAGCTCCTACAATGAGCAGTTCTTC. Residues: CANSLALTSGSSYNEQFF. The V gene is TRBV11-1, the J gene TRBJ2-1, with 8 bases identical to TRBD2. The germline CDR1 and CDR2 sequences are SGHAT and FQDESV (reference sequence). The CDR3 loop spans 18 amino acids.

V is TRBV10-3 and J is TRBJ2-7, with TRBD1 identical over 7 bases. This CDR3 is 15 amino acids long. CDR1 and CDR2 (germline): ENHRY, SYGVKD. Trimming at V came to 2 bases and at J to 6 bases, leaving 10 bases not matched to a gene. As DNA, the CDR3 is TGTGCCATCAGTGAGCGAGGTGGGACAGAGGGCGAGCAGTACTTC. Encoded protein: CAISERGGTEGEQYF.

The chain links TRBV7-9 to TRBJ2-1; tentative D call: TRBD2 (6 bases). The germline CDR1 and CDR2 sequences are SEHNR and FQNEAQ (reference sequence). CDR3 length equals 14 residues. The V end lost 5 bases, the J end lost 10 bases, and 18 bases lay between the germline ends. DNA of the CDR3: TGTGCCAGCAGCGCGGACTGGGGGGAGTCGGAGCAGTTCTTC. It translates to CASSADWGESEQFF.

This clonotype was picked up one time. This chain joins TRBV20-1 and TRBJ2-3; D remains unclear. The ends were cut back, 6 bases at V and 4 bases at J, with 20 bases in the middle. The CDR3 covers 15 residues. CDR1 and CDR2 (germline): DFQATT, SNEGSKA (reference sequence). The CDR3 is CSAMTRALDADTQYF. Written as DNA, the CDR3 is TGCAGTGCCATGACCCGGGCCCTCGACGCAGATACGCAGTATTTT.

Only a few counts were recorded for this clonotype. The J gene is TRBJ2-1, the V gene TRBV2; 7 bases align to TRBD1. V gave up 10 bases and J gave up 1 base; unmatched junction bases: 7. The germline V gene encodes CDR1 SNHLY and CDR2 FYNNEI. The CDR3 is made up of 14 amino acids. The CDR3 loop is CATLRDSSYNEQFF. CDR3 coding DNA: TGTGCCACCCTCCGGGACAGTTCCTACAATGAGCAGTTCTTC.

The chain carries TRBV29-1 and TRBJ2-3; D might be TRBD1 (6 bases). This CDR3 region has 15 residues. V gave up 1 base and J gave up 0 bases, with 11 bases separating them. Germline V gene data show CDR1 as SQVTM and CDR2 as ANQGSEA. As DNA, the CDR3 is TGCAGCGTTGAAGGGCAACAGGGTAGCACAGATACGCAGTATTTT. Translated, it gives CSVEGQQGSTDTQYF.

This clonotype has just a few counts. The V and J genes are TRBV10-3 and TRBJ1-1; 7 positions match TRBD1. V was pared by 10 bases and J by 8 bases, with 7 bases of the junction left unmatched. The CDR3 length is 11 residues. Germline V gives CDR1 ENHRY, CDR2 SYGVKD. In nucleotides, the CDR3 is TGTGCCACCCGGACAGGACCCGAAGCTTTCTTT. It yields the protein CATRTGPEAFF.

The rearrangement joins TRBV5-6 to TRBJ1-2; no clear D gene. The germline V and J ends were trimmed by 3 bases and 1 base, with 19 bases remaining between them. This CDR3 spans 17 amino acids. Germline CDR1 is SGHDT and CDR2 is YYEEEE. CDR3 loop: CASSSLRRFSLNYGYTF. In DNA form, the CDR3 reads TGTGCCAGCAGCTCGCTTCGGAGATTCTCCCTTAACTATGGCTACACCTTC.

This chain connects TRBV18 to TRBJ1-6; 8 nucleotides match TRBD1. In germline, CDR1 is KGHSH, CDR2 LQKENI. The CDR3 runs to 14 residues. Unmatched junction bases numbered 7, after V lost 6 bases and J lost 9 bases. CDR3 protein: CASSADRERSPLHF. As DNA, the CDR3 is TGTGCCAGCTCCGCGGACAGGGAACGTTCACCCCTCCACTTT.

The table lists this clonotype with a few counts. The chain carries TRBV5-1 and TRBJ2-2; no clear D gene. The germline V gene has CDR1 SGHRS and CDR2 YFSETQ. The CDR3 is 14 amino acids. V lost 0 bases and J 0 bases, leaving 3 bases between the germline ends. The CDR3 coding sequence is TGCGCCAGCAGCTTGGGAACGAACACCGGGGAGCTGTTTTTT. Residues: CASSLGTNTGELFF.

For the CDR3, the DNA is TGTGCCAGCAGCGAACCGACCCCTCCAGAGACCCAGTACTTC. Translating gives CASSEPTPPETQYF. V usage is TRBV6-1 and J usage is TRBJ2-5; the D is unclear. This CDR3 comprises 14 residues. Germline V gene lookup returns CDR1 MNHNS and CDR2 SASEGT. The V gene lost 6 bases and the J gene lost 4 bases, with 15 bases spanning the gap.

The chain combines TRBV20-1 with TRBJ2-1, with 7 bases matching TRBD2. Germline V gives CDR1 DFQATT, CDR2 SNEGSKA (reference sequence). The CDR3 is 15 amino acids. The V gene end was trimmed by 0 bases and the J gene end by 2 bases; junction bases not matched to a gene: 4. In DNA form, the CDR3 reads TGCAGTGCTAGAGATCCACTAGCGCCCTACAATGAGCAGTTCTTC. Encoded protein: CSARDPLAPYNEQFF.

The rearrangement joins TRBV27 to TRBJ2-7, with D unresolved. The CDR3 runs 14 residues. The germline V and J ends were trimmed by 2 bases and 6 bases, with 14 bases remaining between them. CDR1 is MNHEY and CDR2 is SMNVEV in the germline V gene (reference sequence). The CDR3 DNA sequence: TGTGCCAGCAGTTTAGGGGTAAAGTATGGCGAGCAGTACTTC. This encodes CASSLGVKYGEQYF.

The J gene is TRBJ2-6, the V gene TRBV10-3, with TRBD1 matching over 8 bases. V gave up 0 bases and J gave up 0 bases; unmatched junction bases: 7. The CDR3 sequence is 19 residues long. Germline CDR1 ENHRY, CDR2 SYGVKD. The CDR3 loop is CAISESNRGANSGANVLTF. CDR3 bases: TGTGCCATCAGTGAGTCGAACAGGGGGGCGAACTCTGGGGCCAACGTCCTGACTTTC.

This clonotype has a handful of counts. The chain is built from TRBV5-6 and TRBJ2-1; 14 bases fit TRBD2. Germline V CDR1 and CDR2: SGHDT, YYEEEE. Losses at the gene ends were 0 bases for V and 5 bases for J; bases not matched to a gene: 10. The CDR3 is 19 amino acids. CDR3 coding DNA: TGTGCCAGCAGCTTGGTAAGAGGGGGACTAGCGGGGGTAAACAATGAGCAGTTCTTC. Protein: CASSLVRGGLAGVNNEQFF.

This chain joins TRBV6-6 and TRBJ2-7; D could derive from TRBD1 or TRBD2 (5 bases each). Germline V gene sequence: CDR1 MNHNY, CDR2 SVGAGI (reference sequence). This CDR3 contains 14 residues. V lost 2 bases, J lost 5 bases, and 13 bases lay in between. The CDR3 sequence is CASSYGGVLNEQYF. Here the CDR3 DNA reads TGTGCCAGCAGTTACGGGGGAGTATTAAACGAGCAGTACTTC.

The V gene is TRBV20-1, the J gene TRBJ1-6, with no clear D. CDR3 size: 14 residues. Trimming removed 5 bases from V and 10 bases from J, with 18 bases in between. Germline V gives CDR1 DFQATT, CDR2 SNEGSKA (reference sequence). This CDR3 is CSAPIRGLNSPLHF. The CDR3 coding sequence is TGCAGTGCTCCAATAAGAGGTCTTAACTCACCCCTCCACTTT.

The rearrangement joins TRBV13 to TRBJ2-3; D remains ambiguous. CDR1 is PRHDT, CDR2 FYEKMQ, per germline (reference sequence). The CDR3 is 14 residues long. Trimming took off 7 bases at V and 2 bases at J, with 13 bases between the two ends. The CDR3 spells CASTPVGNTDTQYF. In DNA, the CDR3 is TGTGCCAGCACCCCGGTGGGGAACACAGATACGCAGTATTTT. Variable domain in full (rest from reference TRBV13 and TRBJ2-3): AAGVIQSPRHLIKEKRETATLKCYPIPRHDTVYWYQQGPGQDPQFLISFYEKMQSDKGSIPDRFSAQQFSDYHSELNMSSLELGDSALYFCASTPVGNTDTQYFGPGTRLTVL.

The chain carries TRBV10-1 and TRBJ2-1, with D possibly being TRBD1 or TRBD2 (5 bases each). Germline V CDR1 and CDR2: WNHNN, SYGVQD (reference sequence). This CDR3 comprises 15 residues. V lost 5 bases, J lost 0 bases, and 11 bases lay in between. The CDR3 protein is CASSKGTSSYNEQFF. The CDR3 bases are TGCGCCAGCAGTAAGGGGACGAGCTCCTACAATGAGCAGTTCTTC.

The chain carries TRBV6-2 or TRBV6-3 and TRBJ1-1, with unresolved D. Trimming stripped 4 bases from V and 2 bases from J, with 11 bases between. CDR1 and CDR2 (germline): MNHEY, SVGEGT. There are 14 residues in the CDR3. The CDR3 DNA reads TGTGCCAGCAGTTTTACAGTGACCAACACTGAAGCTTTCTTT. Amino acids: CASSFTVTNTEAFF.

The V and J genes are TRBV6-8 and TRBJ2-1; D may match TRBD1 or TRBD2 (5 bases each). Germline CDR1 MNHGY, CDR2 SAAAGT. CDR3 size: 14 residues. Between the trimmed V and J ends, which lost 2 bases and 5 bases, there was a span of 10 bases. DNA for the CDR3: TGTGCCAGCAGTTACCCGGGGACCCACAATGAGCAGTTCTTC. This gives the protein CASSYPGTHNEQFF.

A few counts support this clonotype. The V call is TRBV20-1, the J call TRBJ2-7; no clear D gene. CDR3 length: 14 amino acids. In germline, CDR1 is DFQATT, CDR2 SNEGSKA (reference sequence). Trimming left V 3 bases short and J 2 bases short, with 14 bases between. The CDR3 sequence is CSARAMGSTYEQYF. In nucleotides, the CDR3 is TGCAGTGCTAGGGCAATGGGCTCTACCTACGAGCAGTACTTC.

The chain uses TRBV20-1 and TRBJ2-1; D might be TRBD1 (6 bases). V gave up 3 bases and J gave up 1 base, with 13 bases separating them. Germline V gene data show CDR1 as DFQATT and CDR2 as SNEGSKA (reference sequence). This CDR3 is built from 15 residues. The CDR3 loop reads CSAREDSVSYNEQFF. The CDR3 DNA reads as TGCAGTGCTAGGGAGGACAGCGTTTCCTACAATGAGCAGTTCTTC.

This clonotype was detected only a few times. The chain has TRBV5-6 and TRBJ2-6; D gene unclear. Per the germline V gene, CDR1 is SGHDT and CDR2 is YYEEEE. The V end was cut by 0 bases, the J end by 0 bases, with 4 bases between. This CDR3 contains 15 residues. CDR3 bases: TGTGCCAGCAGCTTGGGGCCCTCTGGGGCCAACGTCCTGACTTTC. Its protein product is CASSLGPSGANVLTF.

The chain employs TRBV27 and TRBJ2-7; D may be TRBD2 (5 bases). The CDR3 runs 14 residues. The ends were cut back, 3 bases at V and 2 bases at J, with 11 bases in the middle. Germline V gives CDR1 MNHEY, CDR2 SMNVEV (reference sequence). The CDR3 sequence is CASSLSRGTYEQYF. Here the CDR3 DNA reads TGTGCCAGCAGTTTGTCTCGGGGAACCTACGAGCAGTACTTC.

The chain joins TRBV30 to TRBJ1-1; D gene unclear. Germline-derived CDR1 and CDR2 are GTSNPN and SVGIG (reference sequence). V was shortened by 2 bases and J by 1 base, with 5 bases between the two germline ends. CDR3 size: 12 residues. The CDR3 nucleotides are TGTGCCTGGAGTCCCCCGAACACTGAAGCTTTCTTT. It translates to CAWSPPNTEAFF.

The CDR3 nucleotides read TGTGCCACCAGCATCTCTCGGGGACAGGGGAGTTCGCGGCAGTCACCCCTCCACTTT. Translated, it gives CATSISRGQGSSRQSPLHF. J is TRBJ1-6 and V is TRBV15; 10 bases fit TRBD1. Trimming at V came to 4 bases and at J to 10 bases, leaving 19 bases not matched to a gene. Germline assignment: CDR1 LNHNV and CDR2 YYDKDF (reference sequence). The length of the CDR3 is 19 residues.